This T cell receptor (beta chain) was found in a study of long-term antiretroviral therapy in people with HIV. Germline-derived CDR1 and CDR2 are GTSNPN and SVGIG (reference sequence). Trimming removed 5 bases at V and 3 bases at J, with 10 bases between. This CDR3 contains 12 residues. Researchers report immunoSEQ v3.0 was run at survey level. Profiled with immunoSEQ multiplex PCR; TCRdb holds only in-frame clones, not every one. The table lists almost 30,000 clones, 80% to 90% of them singletons, with roughly 8% in the top ten. The chain carries TRBV30 and TRBJ1-2; D is unclear. Specimen: unsorted PBMCs, collected 3.2 years before starting antiretroviral therapy. The TCR was taken from a man aged 45 to 65 with HIV. The CDR3 nucleotides are TGTGCCTGGGGGAGATTGGACTATGGCTACACCTTC. It translates to CAWGRLDYGYTF. The variable domain in full, completed from reference TRBV30 and TRBJ1-2, reads SQTIHQWPATLVQPVGSPLSLECTVEGTSNPNLYWYRQAAGRGLQLLFYSVGIGQISSEVPQNLSASRPQDRQFILSSKKLLLSDSGFYLCAWGRLDYGYTFGSGTRLTVV.